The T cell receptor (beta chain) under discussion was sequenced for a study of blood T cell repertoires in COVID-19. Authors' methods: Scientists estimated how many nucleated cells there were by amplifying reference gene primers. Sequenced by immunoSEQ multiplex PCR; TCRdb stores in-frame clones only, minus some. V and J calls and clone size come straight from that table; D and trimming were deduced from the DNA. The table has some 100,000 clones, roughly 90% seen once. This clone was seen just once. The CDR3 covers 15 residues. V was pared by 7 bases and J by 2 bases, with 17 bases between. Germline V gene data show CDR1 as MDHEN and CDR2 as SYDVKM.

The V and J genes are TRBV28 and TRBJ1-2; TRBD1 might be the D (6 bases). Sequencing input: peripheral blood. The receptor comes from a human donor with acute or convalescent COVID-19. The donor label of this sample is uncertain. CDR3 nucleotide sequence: TGTGCCAGCAATAGGGGGGGTCCTTCAAACTATGGCTACACCTTC. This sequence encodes CASNRGGPSNYGYTF.